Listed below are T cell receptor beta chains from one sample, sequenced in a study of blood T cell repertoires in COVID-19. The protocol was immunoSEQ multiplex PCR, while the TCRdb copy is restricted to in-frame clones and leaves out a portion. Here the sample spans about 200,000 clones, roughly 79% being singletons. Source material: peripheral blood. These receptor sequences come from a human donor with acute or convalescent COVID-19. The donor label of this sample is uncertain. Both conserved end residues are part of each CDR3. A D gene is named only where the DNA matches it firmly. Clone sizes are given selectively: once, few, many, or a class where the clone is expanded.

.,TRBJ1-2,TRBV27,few,TGTGCCAGCAGGCTAGTGGGGGGGATGAGGCGGAGCTATGGCTACACCTTC,CASRLVGGMRRSYGYTF
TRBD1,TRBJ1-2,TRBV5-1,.,TGCGCCAGCAGCTTCGACAGGGCCTCATATGGCTACACCTTC,CASSFDRASYGYTF
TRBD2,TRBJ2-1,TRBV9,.,TGTGCCAGCAGCGTTAGCGGGAGTTACAATGAGCAGTTCTTC,CASSVSGSYNEQFF
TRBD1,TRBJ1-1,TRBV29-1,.,TGCAGCGTCCGCCGGGACAGGGGGCGGAACACTGAAGCTTTCTTT,CSVRRDRGRNTEAFF
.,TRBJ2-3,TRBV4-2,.,TGTGCCAGCAGCCAAACCTTAGCAGCCACAGATACGCAGTATTTT,CASSQTLAATDTQYF
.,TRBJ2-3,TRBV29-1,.,TGCAGCGTTGCTAAGGACTTTAACACAGATACGCAGTATTTT,CSVAKDFNTDTQYF
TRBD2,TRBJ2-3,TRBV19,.,TGTGCCAGTAGGCCCCCGGGACTAAAAGACTCAGATACGCAGTATTTT,CASRPPGLKDSDTQYF
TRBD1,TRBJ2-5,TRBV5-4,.,TGTGCCAGCAGCTTGGTGGGGACAGAAGAGACCCAGTACTTC,CASSLVGTEETQYF
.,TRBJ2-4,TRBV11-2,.,TGTGCCAGCAGCTCAAAAAACATTCAGTACTTC,CASSSKNIQYF
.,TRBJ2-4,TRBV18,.,TGTGCCAGCTCACCAGAACGGGGGTTAGCCAAAAACATTCAGTACTTC,CASSPERGLAKNIQYF
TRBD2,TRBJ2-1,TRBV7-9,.,TGTGCCAGCAGCTTAGGGGGAGCGGGAGGGCCGCATGAGCAGTTCTTC,CASSLGGAGGPHEQFF
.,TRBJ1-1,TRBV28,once,TGTGCCAGCAGTTCGATAACAGGGAAAGGGAACACTGAAGCTTTCTTT,CASSSITGKGNTEAFF
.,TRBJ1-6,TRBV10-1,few,TGCGCCAGCAGTCCAGTCAGAAATTCACCCCTCCACTTT,CASSPVRNSPLHF
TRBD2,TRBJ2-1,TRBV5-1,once,TGCGCCAGCAGCTTGGTGCCTAGCGGGGCCCAAATAGTGGGCAATGAGCAGTTCTTC,CASSLVPSGAQIVGNEQFF
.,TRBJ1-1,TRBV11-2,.,TGTGCCAGCAGCCCACAAGCGGGCACTGAAGCTTTCTTT,CASSPQAGTEAFF
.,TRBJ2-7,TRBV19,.,TGTGCCAGTAGTATCGAACAGGGCCCCTACGAGCAGTACTTC,CASSIEQGPYEQYF
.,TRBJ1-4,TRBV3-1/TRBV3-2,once,TGTGCCAGCAGCCAAGCGGACAGTTCTTCATCTTATAATGAAAAACTGTTTTTT,CASSQADSSSSYNEKLFF
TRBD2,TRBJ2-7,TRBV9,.,TGTGCCAGCAGCGTAGGGCTAGCGGGACTGGAGGAGCAGTACTTC,CASSVGLAGLEEQYF
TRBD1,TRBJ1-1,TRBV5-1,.,TGCGCCAGCAGCTGGGGGGACAGACTGAGCACTGAAGCTTTCTTT,CASSWGDRLSTEAFF
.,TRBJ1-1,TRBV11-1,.,TGTGCCAGCAGGATTCGGGAGAACACTGAAGCTTTCTTT,CASRIRENTEAFF
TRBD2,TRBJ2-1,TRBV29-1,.,TGCAGCGTCAAACTAGCGTTTTCCTACAATGAGCAGTTCTTC,CSVKLAFSYNEQFF
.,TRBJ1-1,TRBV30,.,TGTGCCTCCCTGGGGGGAGTGGCTTTCTTT,CASLGGVAFF
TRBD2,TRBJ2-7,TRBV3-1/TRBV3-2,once,TGTGCCAGCAGCCTCACTAGCGGGAGTTACGAGCAGTACTTC,CASSLTSGSYEQYF
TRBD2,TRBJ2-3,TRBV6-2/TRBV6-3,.,TGTGCCAGCAGTTATAGGCTAGCGGGACGAACAGATACGCAGTATTTT,CASSYRLAGRTDTQYF
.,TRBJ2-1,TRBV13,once,TGTGCCAGCAGCTTAAGAGTAGCGGCTAACTACAATGAGCAGTTCTTC,CASSLRVAANYNEQFF
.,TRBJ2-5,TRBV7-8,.,TGTGCCAGCAGCTTAGCGGTGGGGGCTCAAGAGACCCAGTACTTC,CASSLAVGAQETQYF
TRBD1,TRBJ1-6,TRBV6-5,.,TGTGCCAGCAGTCAGAAGGCAGGGGGGTCACCCCTCCACTTT,CASSQKAGGSPLHF
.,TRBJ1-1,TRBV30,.,TGTGCCTGGGGTAGGACAGTCACTGAAGCTTTCTTT,CAWGRTVTEAFF
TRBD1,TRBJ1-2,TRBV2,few,TGTGCCAGCAGGAGACAGGGGGCTAACTATGGCTACACCTTC,CASRRQGANYGYTF
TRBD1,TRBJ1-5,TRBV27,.,TGTGCCAGCAGTTTCGGGACAGGGGGCGGAAAAGGCAGGCAGCCCCAGCATTTT,CASSFGTGGGKGRQPQHF
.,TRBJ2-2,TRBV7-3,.,TGTGCCAGCAGCTTAGGGTCTAGCGAAACCGGGGAGCTGTTTTTT,CASSLGSSETGELFF